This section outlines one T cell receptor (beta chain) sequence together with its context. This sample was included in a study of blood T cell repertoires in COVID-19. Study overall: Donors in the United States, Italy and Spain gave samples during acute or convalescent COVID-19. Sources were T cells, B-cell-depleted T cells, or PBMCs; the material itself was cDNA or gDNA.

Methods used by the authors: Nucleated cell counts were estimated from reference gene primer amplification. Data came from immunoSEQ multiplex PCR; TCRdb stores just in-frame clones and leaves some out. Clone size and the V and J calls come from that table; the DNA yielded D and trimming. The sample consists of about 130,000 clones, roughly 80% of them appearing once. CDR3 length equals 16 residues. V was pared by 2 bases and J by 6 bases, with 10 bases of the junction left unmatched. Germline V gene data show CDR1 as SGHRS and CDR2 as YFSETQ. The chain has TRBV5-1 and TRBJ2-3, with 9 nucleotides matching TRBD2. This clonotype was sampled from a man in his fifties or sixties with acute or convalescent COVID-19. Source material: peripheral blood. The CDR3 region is CASSLSTSGRRDTQYF. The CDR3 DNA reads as TGCGCCAGCAGCTTATCGACTAGCGGACGACGGGATACGCAGTATTTT.